The 29 T cell receptor beta chains reported below all come from one sample, sequenced in a study of shared clonotypes between healthy human individuals. The table came from immunoSEQ multiplex PCR; TCRdb's copy has only in-frame clones and leaves some out. The table lists approximately 320,000 clones, 80% to 90% of them singletons. Sequencing was carried out using memory CD8+ T cells sorted from blood. Noted subset: CD45RO+ cells pooled with CCR7-negative TemRA cells. The receptors here all came from a man aged 18-30 years in good health.

This sequence joins TRBV4-1 and TRBJ1-4; D is perhaps TRBD1 (6 bases). V was cut by 4 bases and J by 2 bases, with 11 bases left in between. The CDR3 loop spans 15 amino acids. From germline, CDR1 is MGHRA and CDR2 YSYEKL. The CDR3 protein is CASSRQGMTNEKLFF. CDR3 sequence (DNA): TGCGCCAGCAGCCGCCAGGGGATGACTAATGAAAAACTGTTTTTT.

This clone occurred a few times. The V and J genes are TRBV11-2 and TRBJ2-7; 9 bases are a match to TRBD2. The CDR3 extends over 15 amino acids. CDR1 is SGHAT, CDR2 FQNNGV, per germline. V was clipped by 5 bases and J by 4 bases; unmatched bases: 9. The CDR3 spells CASSLPQREVYEQYF. The CDR3 DNA is TGTGCCAGCAGCCTCCCCCAGCGGGAGGTATACGAGCAGTACTTC.

This clone was detected once. The chain combines TRBV7-9 with TRBJ1-1; TRBD1 agrees at 9 bases. The CDR3 totals 14 residues. Losses at the gene ends were 5 bases for V and 5 bases for J; bases not matched to a gene: 6. Germline assignment: CDR1 SEHNR and CDR2 FQNEAQ (reference sequence). The CDR3 is CASSTPGTGTEAFF. The CDR3 DNA sequence: TGTGCCAGCAGCACTCCCGGGACAGGGACTGAAGCTTTCTTT.

This clone was seen a handful of times. The chain carries TRBV27 and TRBJ2-7, with D maybe TRBD2 (5 bases). Germline CDR1 is MNHEY and CDR2 is SMNVEV (reference sequence). The CDR3 has 13 amino acids. V dropped 5 bases and J dropped 6 bases, with 14 bases sitting between them. CDR3 amino acids: CASSTSPSIEQYF. The CDR3, as DNA: TGTGCCAGCAGTACCTCACCTAGCATCGAGCAGTACTTC.

The V call is TRBV6-5, the J call TRBJ1-2; D gene uncertain. There are 9 residues in the CDR3. The germline V gene encodes CDR1 MNHEY and CDR2 SVGAGI. The CDR3 coding sequence is TGTGCGTCTAACTATGGCTACACCTTC. Translation gives CASNYGYTF.

V gene TRBV7-6 combines with J gene TRBJ2-3; a weak D match, TRBD2 (7 bases). The germline V and J ends were trimmed by 3 bases and 2 bases, with 12 bases remaining between them. CDR3 length: 15 amino acids. The germline CDR1 and CDR2 sequences are SGHVS and FNYEAQ. The DNA of the CDR3 is TGTGCCAGCAGCTTGACGCGGGGGCCCACAGATACGCAGTATTTT. Translated, it gives CASSLTRGPTDTQYF.

The chain links TRBV6-7 to TRBJ2-1; D unclear. TRBV6-7 is labeled an ORF, and its function is uncertain. The CDR3 runs to 11 residues. V lost 7 bases and J 2 bases, leaving 3 bases between the germline ends. The CDR3 nucleotides are TGTGCCAGCAATACCTACAATGAGCAGTTCTTC. It encodes CASNTYNEQFF.

The rearrangement uses TRBV25-1 and TRBJ1-2; no clear D gene. V dropped 1 base and J dropped 0 bases, with 12 bases sitting between them. The CDR3 extends over 16 amino acids. The germline gives CDR1 MGHDK, CDR2 SYGVNS. Written as DNA, the CDR3 is TGTGCCAGCAGTGAATCTTTCTCAGCAGCTAACTATGGCTACACCTTC. This gives the protein CASSESFSAANYGYTF.

This rearrangement joins TRBV11-2 to TRBJ2-7; 8 positions agree with TRBD1. Germline CDR1 reads SGHAT; CDR2 reads FQNNGV. This CDR3 spans 14 amino acids. Trimming took 5 bases from V and 2 from J; bases not matched to a gene: 5. CDR3 sequence reads: CASSIGQGTYEQYF. DNA of the CDR3: TGTGCCAGCAGCATCGGACAGGGAACCTACGAGCAGTACTTC.

This rearrangement joins TRBV11-2 to TRBJ2-1; D is ambiguous. This CDR3 has 10 residues. The germline V gene encodes CDR1 SGHAT and CDR2 FQNNGV. Between the trimmed V and J ends, which lost 2 bases and 7 bases, there was a span of 0 bases. DNA for the CDR3: TGTGCCAGCAGCTTAAATGAGCAGTTCTTC. Translating it yields CASSLNEQFF.

This clone showed up just once. The CDR3 DNA follows: TGCGCCAGCAGCCAGGGGACAGGGAGGGAGCAGTACTTC. As protein: CASSQGTGREQYF. The chain is built from TRBV4-1 and TRBJ2-7, with 9 bases identical to TRBD1. This CDR3 spans 13 amino acids. V lost 3 bases, J lost 7 bases, and 4 bases stayed unmatched. Per germline, CDR1 MGHRA and CDR2 YSYEKL.

The V and J genes are TRBV7-9 and TRBJ2-2; weak D call: TRBD1 (6 bases). Trimming removed 4 bases from V and 5 bases from J, with 17 bases in between. This CDR3 is built from 16 residues. Germline V lookup: CDR1 SEHNR, CDR2 FQNEAQ (reference sequence). Written as DNA, the CDR3 is TGTGCCAGCAGCTCCGACAGGTTGGGGAAAACCGGGGAGCTGTTTTTT. It yields the protein CASSSDRLGKTGELFF.

This clone is a singleton in its sample. CDR3 in amino acids: CASSLAGPYTEAFF. The CDR3 DNA sequence: TGTGCCAGCAGCTTGGCAGGACCTTACACTGAAGCTTTCTTT. The chain couples TRBV5-4 to TRBJ1-1, with D unclear. This CDR3 has 14 amino acids. Trimming took off 0 bases at V and 3 bases at J, with 9 bases between the two ends. Looked up from germline, CDR1 is SGHNT and CDR2 is YYREEE (reference sequence).

The chain joins TRBV27 to TRBJ2-3; unclear D gene. V was pared by 0 bases and J by 9 bases, with 13 bases between. Germline CDR1 and CDR2: MNHEY and SMNVEV (reference sequence). This CDR3 has 14 residues. The CDR3 sequence is CASSLSGPLGTQYF. The CDR3, as DNA: TGTGCCAGCAGTTTATCGGGTCCATTGGGGACGCAGTATTTT.

The genes are TRBV6-6 and TRBJ2-3; TRBD1 is a possible D gene (6 bases). V lost 6 bases to trimming and J lost 4 bases, with 11 bases between them. The CDR3 has 13 residues. Per germline, CDR1 MNHNY and CDR2 SVGAGI (reference sequence). The CDR3 DNA is TGTGCCAGCAGACCGGACAGCCCAGATACGCAGTATTTT. Translating gives CASRPDSPDTQYF.

The chain carries TRBV7-2 and TRBJ2-7, with 9 bases aligning to TRBD2. V lost 1 base and J lost 6; bases outside the gene matches: 7. Germline-derived CDR1 and CDR2 are SGHTA and FQGNSA. CDR3 size: 15 residues. The CDR3 protein is CASSLGLAGEGEQYF. CDR3 in DNA: TGTGCCAGCAGCTTAGGGTTAGCGGGAGAGGGCGAGCAGTACTTC.

This clone was detected a few times. This chain connects TRBV4-3 to TRBJ2-1; 9 bases are shared with TRBD2. Trimming cost V 2 bases and J 3 bases; bases outside gene matches: 2. Germline V CDR1 and CDR2: LGHNA, YSLEER. This CDR3 contains 15 residues. The CDR3 protein is CASSQRTSDYNEQFF. CDR3 nucleotide sequence: TGCGCCAGCAGCCAACGGACTAGCGACTACAATGAGCAGTTCTTC.

The chain carries TRBV9 and TRBJ1-4; the D gene is possibly TRBD1 (6 bases). V shed 0 bases and J shed 4 bases, with 10 bases lying between them. CDR1 and CDR2 (germline): SGDLS, YYNGEE. CDR3 length: 15 residues. The CDR3 sequence is CASSVAYRVNEKLFF. The CDR3 DNA reads TGTGCCAGCAGCGTAGCGTACAGGGTTAATGAAAAACTGTTTTTT.

The V call is TRBV11-2, the J call TRBJ2-7; D is possibly TRBD2 (7 bases). This CDR3 comprises 14 residues. V lost 5 bases and J lost 5, with 16 bases in between. Per the germline V gene, CDR1 is SGHAT and CDR2 is FQNNGV. The CDR3 here is CASSGFGGLDEQYF. CDR3 sequence (DNA): TGTGCCAGCAGCGGCTTCGGGGGGCTCGACGAGCAGTACTTC.

A note on this clone: A junction boundary mismatches the germline segment, possibly from a read error. The chain recombines TRBV2 with TRBJ1-6; D possibly corresponds to TRBD1 (5 bases). The CDR3 length is 16 residues. The germline gives CDR1 SNHLY, CDR2 FYNNEI. CDR3 residues: CASSWQGGGWDSPLHF. CDR3 bases: TGCGCCAGCAGTTGGCAGGGAGGCGGGTGGGATTCACCCCTCCACTTT.

This clone was counted at least ten times. The rearrangement uses TRBV7-9 and TRBJ1-3, with D perhaps matching TRBD1 (5 bases). CDR3 size: 15 residues. V was pared by 6 bases and J by 0 bases, with 12 bases between. CDR1 is SEHNR and CDR2 is FQNEAQ in the germline V gene (reference sequence). Written as DNA, the CDR3 is TGTGCCAGCAGTCTCCCCAGGGTCTCTGGAAACACCATATATTTT. Protein sequence: CASSLPRVSGNTIYF.

V and J are TRBV7-8 and TRBJ2-7; TRBD1 aligns across 8 bases. The junction had 11 bases not matched to a gene; V was cut back by 4 bases and J by 3 bases. Per germline, CDR1 SGHVS and CDR2 FQNEAQ. The CDR3 is made up of 16 amino acids. The CDR3 loop reads CASSSGQGEGYYEQYF. The CDR3 DNA reads as TGTGCCAGCAGCTCCGGACAGGGCGAGGGTTACTACGAGCAGTACTTC.

Turning to this clone: The sample contains more than one DNA sequence encoding this CDR3. V is TRBV4-3 and J is TRBJ2-7; 10 bases align to TRBD2. The CDR3 spans 15 residues. Germline CDR1 is LGHNA and CDR2 is YSLEER. The V gene end was trimmed by 1 base and the J gene end by 3 bases; junction bases not matched to a gene: 3. The CDR3 spells CASSQGPSGSYEQYF. CDR3 DNA: TGCGCCAGCAGCCAAGGCCCTAGCGGGAGCTACGAGCAGTACTTC.

The gene calls are TRBV5-4 and TRBJ2-3; D could derive from TRBD1 or TRBD2 (5 bases each). Trimming left V 4 bases short and J 2 bases short, with 17 bases between. The CDR3 spans 16 residues. Germline-derived CDR1 and CDR2 are SGHNT and YYREEE (reference sequence). Here the CDR3 reads CASSQAVGALTDTQYF. The DNA for the CDR3 is TGTGCCAGCAGCCAGGCGGTCGGGGCCCTCACAGATACGCAGTATTTT.

This chain's CDR3 is CASSQSRDYSYEQYF. As DNA, the CDR3 is TGTGCCAGCAGCCAATCCCGGGACTACTCCTACGAGCAGTACTTC. The rearrangement uses TRBV14 and TRBJ2-7, with 7 bases identical to TRBD2. Trimming took 2 bases from V and 0 from J; bases not matched to a gene: 4. CDR3 length: 15 residues. Germline CDR1 is SGHDN and CDR2 is FVKESK.

The chain links TRBV27 to TRBJ2-1, with D perhaps matching TRBD2 (5 bases). This CDR3 is 16 amino acids long. Germline V CDR1 and CDR2: MNHEY, SMNVEV (reference sequence). V was clipped by 5 bases and J by 6 bases, with 20 bases between them. As DNA, the CDR3 is TGTGCCAGCAGTATCCTAGCCGGTGGAGCTGCCAATGAGCAGTTCTTC. This sequence encodes CASSILAGGAANEQFF.

The V call is TRBV5-4, the J call TRBJ2-1, with D uncertain. The germline V gene has CDR1 SGHNT and CDR2 YYREEE (reference sequence). This CDR3 comprises 13 residues. V dropped 0 bases and J dropped 2 bases, with 3 bases sitting between them. DNA for the CDR3: TGTGCCAGCAGCTTGGAACCCTACAATGAGCAGTTCTTC. Translation: CASSLEPYNEQFF.

J is TRBJ2-2 and V is TRBV7-6; no firm D call. This CDR3 comprises 14 residues. Trimming cost V 2 bases and J 4 bases, with 8 bases left between them. Germline V gene lookup returns CDR1 SGHVS and CDR2 FNYEAQ. The CDR3 sequence is CASSLRGGTGELFF. Here the CDR3 DNA reads TGTGCCAGCAGCTTACGCGGTGGCACCGGGGAGCTGTTTTTT. Full variable domain (outside the CDR3, taken from reference TRBV7-6 and TRBJ2-2): GAGVSQSPRYKVTKRGQDVALRCDPISGHVSLYWYRQALGQGPEFLTYFNYEAQQDKSGLPNDRFSAERPEGSISTLTIQRTEQRDSAMYRCASSLRGGTGELFFGEGSRLTVL.

This clone occurred once. The rearrangement uses TRBV4-3 and TRBJ2-3; D possibly corresponds to TRBD2 (5 bases). The CDR3 consists of 17 residues. CDR1 and CDR2 from the germline V gene are LGHNA and YSLEER. The V and J ends lost 1 base and 4 bases respectively, with 18 bases between them. CDR3 DNA: TGCGCCAGCAGCCAAGTAGTCGGGATTTCATCGCCAGATACGCAGTATTTT. Its translation is CASSQVVGISSPDTQYF.